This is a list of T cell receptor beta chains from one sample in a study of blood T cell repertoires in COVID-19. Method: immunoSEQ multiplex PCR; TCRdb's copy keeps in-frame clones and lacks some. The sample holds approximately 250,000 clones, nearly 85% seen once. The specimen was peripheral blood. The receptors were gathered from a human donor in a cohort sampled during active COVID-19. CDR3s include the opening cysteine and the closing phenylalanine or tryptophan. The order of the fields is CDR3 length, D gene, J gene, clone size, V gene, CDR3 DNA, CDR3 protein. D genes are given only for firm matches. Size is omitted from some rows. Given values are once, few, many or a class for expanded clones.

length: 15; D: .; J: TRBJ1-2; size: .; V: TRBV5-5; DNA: TGTGCCAGCAGCTTGGTGTCAGGGGTTTTGGGCGGCTACACCTTC; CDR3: CASSLVSGVLGGYTF
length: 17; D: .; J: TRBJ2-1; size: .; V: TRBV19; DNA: TGTGCCAGTAGTCGGACAGGGGTAGCGGGGGGCTACAATGAGCAGTTCTTC; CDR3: CASSRTGVAGGYNEQFF
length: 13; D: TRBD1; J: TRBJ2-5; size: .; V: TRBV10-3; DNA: TGTGCCATCAGTCAGGGGGCTCGGGAGACCCAGTACTTC; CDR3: CAISQGARETQYF
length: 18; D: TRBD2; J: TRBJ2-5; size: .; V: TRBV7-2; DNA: TGTGCCAGCAGCTTAGCCCGTCAGGCGGGGGGGTACCAAGAGACCCAGTACTTC; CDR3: CASSLARQAGGYQETQYF
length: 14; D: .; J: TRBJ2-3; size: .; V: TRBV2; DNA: TGTGCCAGCAGGGAAGAACGAATCCTGGGCCGTTCGTATTTT; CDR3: CASREERILGRSYF
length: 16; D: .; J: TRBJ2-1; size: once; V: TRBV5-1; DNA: TGCGCCAGCAGCTTAAAATCGGGCCCCCAGCGGGATGAGCAGTTCTTC; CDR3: CASSLKSGPQRDEQFF
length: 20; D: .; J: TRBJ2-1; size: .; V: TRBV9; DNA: TGTGCCAGCAGCTTCACTACTACAACCGGAGGGAGAGGGACTGACAATGAGCAGTTCTTC; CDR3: CASSFTTTTGGRGTDNEQFF
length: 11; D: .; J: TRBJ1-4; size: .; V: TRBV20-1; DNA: TGCAGTGCGGGCAGGGGTGAAAAACTGTTTTTT; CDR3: CSAGRGEKLFF
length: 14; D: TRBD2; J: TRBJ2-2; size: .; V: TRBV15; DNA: TGTGCCACCCGCAGCGGGGGGAACACCGGGGAGCTGTTTTTT; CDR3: CATRSGGNTGELFF
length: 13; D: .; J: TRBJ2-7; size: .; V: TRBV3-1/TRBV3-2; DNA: TGTGCCAGCAGCCAAGCCCTCCGGGGGGAGCAGTACTTC; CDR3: CASSQALRGEQYF
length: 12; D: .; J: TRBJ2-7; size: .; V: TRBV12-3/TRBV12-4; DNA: TGTGCCAGCAGTTTATCAGGCTACGAGCAGTACTTC; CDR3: CASSLSGYEQYF
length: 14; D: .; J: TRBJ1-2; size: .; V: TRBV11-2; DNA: TGTGCCAGCAGCGCATCCGCCGGGGGCTATGGCTACACCTTC; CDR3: CASSASAGGYGYTF
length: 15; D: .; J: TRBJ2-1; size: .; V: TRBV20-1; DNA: TGCAGTGCTAGTGACCTCGGGGGGCGTAGGAATGAGCAGTTCTTC; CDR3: CSASDLGGRRNEQFF
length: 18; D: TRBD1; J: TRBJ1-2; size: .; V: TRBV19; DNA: TGTGCCAGTAGCGGGGACAGCCTACGTCTCGGTCCCCTCTATGGCTACACCTTC; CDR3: CASSGDSLRLGPLYGYTF
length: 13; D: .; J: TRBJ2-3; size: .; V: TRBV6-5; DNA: TGTGCCAGCAGGGCCTTCATCACAGATACGCAGTATTTT; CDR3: CASRAFITDTQYF
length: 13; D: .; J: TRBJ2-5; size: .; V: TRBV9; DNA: TGTGCCAGCAGCGTAGCCTTAAAAGAGACCCAGTACTTC; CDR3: CASSVALKETQYF